These 28 T cell receptor beta chains were all obtained from the same sample, sequenced in a study of spatial heterogeneity in lung cancer. Time point specified: sample taken at primary tumor resection. From tumor, nontumor lung or frozen PBMC, whole RNA was taken unsorted for sequencing. One entry per CDR3 protein, called by TCRdb with MiXCR from the 5' RACE reads. Here the sample spans under 10,000 distinct CDR3 sequences, 3.5% to 5% being singletons. This sample comprised PBMCs, obtained at surgery. The receptors derive from a male donor with early-stage non-small cell lung cancer.

This clonotype was picked up many times. A library prepared for alpha chains yielded this beta chain as an off-target read; its size is of little meaning. The chain recombines TRBV10-3 with TRBJ2-3; a weak D match, TRBD2 (6 bases). In germline, CDR1 is ENHRY, CDR2 SYGVKD. The CDR3 totals 14 residues. Deletions cut 10 bases from V and 3 bases from J, with 17 bases between. CDR3 in DNA: TGTGCCACGACTCAATCCGGGGGTACAGATACGCAGTATTTT. Protein product: CATTQSGGTDTQYF.

In its sample, this clonotype was seen many times. As an off-target read in a library built for alpha chains, this beta chain has a frequency of little significance. The rearrangement links TRBV6-2 or TRBV6-3 to TRBJ1-1; TRBD1 is a possible D gene (5 bases). The CDR3 is made up of 14 amino acids. V lost 0 bases and J lost 7, with 12 bases in between. The V gene's germline CDR1 is MNHEY and CDR2 SVGEGT. For the CDR3, the DNA is TGTGCCAGCAGTTACTCCGGGACCGAGCATGAAGCTTTCTTT. Protein sequence: CASSYSGTEHEAFF.

This clonotype was recorded at least ten times. Since it is a stray read in a library aimed at alpha chains, this beta chain has a size that is not meaningful. The chain uses TRBV18 and TRBJ1-4; D is unclear. The CDR3 is made up of 15 amino acids. CDR1 and CDR2 (germline): KGHSH, LQKENI. V was clipped by 3 bases and J by 7 bases, with 15 bases between them. Here the CDR3 DNA reads TGTGCCAGCTCACCCTCGGCAGCCGGCGGTGAAAAACTGTTTTTT. Its protein is CASSPSAAGGEKLFF.

This clonotype was detected ten times or more. This beta chain represents an off-target read in a library built for alpha chains; its size is of limited meaning. V is TRBV20-1 and J is TRBJ2-4, with TRBD2 as a possible D gene (5 bases). The CDR3 has 10 amino acids. Germline CDR1 is DFQATT and CDR2 is SNEGSKA (reference sequence). V was clipped by 6 bases and J by 14 bases, with 14 bases between them. As DNA, the CDR3 is TGCAGTGCCGACCCAGAGGGAAAGTACTTC. Protein: CSADPEGKYF.

This clonotype turned up a few times. A library prepared for alpha chains yielded this beta chain as an off-target read; its size is of little meaning. The J gene is TRBJ2-5, the V gene TRBV5-1; D possibly corresponds to TRBD1 (6 bases). Germline values: CDR1 SGHRS, CDR2 YFSETQ. V lost 2 bases, J lost 7 bases, and 12 bases lay in between. The CDR3 totals 13 residues. The DNA of the CDR3 is TGCGCCAGCAGCTTCGGACAGTCACGGACCCAGTACTTC. Amino acid sequence: CASSFGQSRTQYF.

This clonotype was counted at least ten times. For a library built for alpha chains, this beta chain is a stray read; little rests on its size. This sequence joins TRBV7-8 and TRBJ2-5; D not resolved. Germline-derived CDR1 and CDR2 are SGHVS and FQNEAQ. There are 17 residues in the CDR3. V was cut by 4 bases and J by 0 bases, with 18 bases left in between. In nucleotides, the CDR3 is TGTGCCAGCAGCTACCCCCGAGGACGGATCAACCAAGAGACCCAGTACTTC. Its protein is CASSYPRGRINQETQYF.

This clonotype was observed many times. Because this beta chain is a stray read in a library intended to capture alpha chains, its abundance should not be given much weight. The rearrangement uses TRBV2 and TRBJ2-1, with D uncertain. The CDR3 covers 15 residues. V was clipped by 3 bases and J by 0 bases, with 9 bases between them. The germline V gene has CDR1 SNHLY and CDR2 FYNNEI. The CDR3 DNA is TGTGCCAGCAGTGACAACTTTAGCTCCTACAATGAGCAGTTCTTC. This encodes CASSDNFSSYNEQFF.

Comment on this clonotype: In a library made to pick up alpha chains, this beta chain is a stray read with a size that means little. This chain connects TRBV27 to TRBJ1-1, with 7 positions matching TRBD1. Germline-derived CDR1 and CDR2 are MNHEY and SMNVEV (reference sequence). Trimming removed 10 bases from V and 5 bases from J; junction bases left unmatched: 16. CDR3 size: 15 residues. The CDR3 DNA reads as TGTGCCACCAAAAGGATGGGACAGCGGGGTACTGAAGCTTTCTTT. This translates into CATKRMGQRGTEAFF.

This clonotype has at least ten counts. As an off-target read in a library built for alpha chains, this beta chain has a frequency of little significance. The chain links TRBV5-1 to TRBJ1-1, with a tentative D call TRBD1 (5 bases). The CDR3 is 19 amino acids. The V end was cut by 1 base, the J end by 7 bases, with 29 bases between. The V gene's germline CDR1 is SGHRS and CDR2 YFSETQ. CDR3 nucleotides: TGCGCCAGCAGCTTGTTGCTTCGCGGACGGAGGACGGTGGACATTGAAGCTTTCTTT. It codes for CASSLLLRGRRTVDIEAFF. The full variable domain, completed using reference TRBV5-1 and TRBJ1-1, is KAGVTQTPRYLIKTRGQQVTLSCSPISGHRSVSWYQQTPGQGLQFLFEYFSETQRNKGNFPGRFSGRQFSNSRSEMNVSTLELGDSALYLCASSLLLRGRRTVDIEAFFGQGTRLTVV.

Sample share makes this clonotype medium-sized (0.01 to 0.1%). This beta chain was picked up by a library intended for alpha chains and is off target, so its count carries little meaning. CDR3 protein: CASSPTGTSSGYTF. DNA of the CDR3: TGCGCCAGCAGCCCGACCGGGACATCGTCCGGCTACACCTTC. The chain links TRBV4-3 to TRBJ1-2; possible D gene TRBD1, 6 bases. The length of the CDR3 is 14 residues. Germline lookup yields CDR1 LGHNA and CDR2 YSLEER. The V end lost 4 bases, the J end lost 8 bases, and 17 bases lay between the germline ends.

Relative to its sample, this clonotype is medium-sized (0.01 to 0.1%). The library was built for alpha chains, so this beta chain is an off-target read and its size means little. The chain joins TRBV10-3 to TRBJ2-1; 8 nucleotides agree with TRBD2. Germline values: CDR1 ENHRY, CDR2 SYGVKD. This CDR3 spans 15 amino acids. With V trimmed by 3 bases and J by 14 bases, 15 bases remained unmatched. CDR3 region: CAISETGGPNDPEFF. For the CDR3, the DNA is TGTGCCATCAGTGAAACGGGGGGGCCGAATGACCCGGAGTTCTTC.

The sample holds many counts of this clonotype. This beta chain is a stray sequence in a library constructed for alpha chains; its clone size is not meaningful. V usage is TRBV2 and J usage is TRBJ2-2; D possibly corresponds to TRBD1 (7 bases). This CDR3 comprises 14 residues. Looked up from germline, CDR1 is SNHLY and CDR2 is FYNNEI. Trimming pared 8 bases from V and 5 bases from J, leaving 15 bases between. The CDR3 is CASGGTVTTGELFF. In DNA, the CDR3 is TGTGCCAGCGGGGGGACAGTAACTACCGGGGAGCTGTTTTTT.

This clonotype was observed at least ten times. For a library built for alpha chains, this beta chain is a stray read; little rests on its size. The chain recombines TRBV29-1 with TRBJ2-1; 9 bases are a match to TRBD2. After removal of 2 bases from V and 8 bases from J, the junction contained 10 bases not matched to a gene. Germline lookup yields CDR1 SQVTM and CDR2 ANQGSEA. The CDR3 has 15 residues. CDR3 amino acids: CSVEREAGGLDEQFF. The CDR3 DNA follows: TGCAGCGTTGAACGGGAAGCGGGGGGCTTGGATGAGCAGTTCTTC.

This clonotype is deemed medium-sized. This beta chain came through as a stray read in a library set up for alpha chains, and its size says little. The V gene is TRBV6-2 or TRBV6-3, the J gene TRBJ2-7; weak D call: TRBD1 (5 bases). This CDR3 region has 15 residues. Trimming cost V 6 bases and J 3 bases, with 18 bases left between them. Germline-derived CDR1 and CDR2 are MNHEY and SVGEGT. For the CDR3, the DNA is TGTGCCAGCAGACTCAATAATAAAGGGGTCTACGAGCAGTACTTC. It translates to CASRLNNKGVYEQYF.

This clonotype is labeled medium-sized. This beta chain was picked up by a library intended for alpha chains and is off target, so its count carries little meaning. The rearrangement uses TRBV6-6 and TRBJ1-1; D not certain. The CDR3 loop spans 14 amino acids. CDR1 and CDR2 (germline): MNHNY, SVGAGI (reference sequence). V was cut by 4 bases and J by 1 base, with 10 bases left in between. The DNA of the CDR3 is TGTGCCAGCAGTTCCGCGATGGCGAACACTGAAGCTTTCTTT. Protein: CASSSAMANTEAFF.

There are many counts of this clonotype. Because this beta chain is a stray read in a library intended to capture alpha chains, its abundance should not be given much weight. V is TRBV7-2 and J is TRBJ2-3; 10 bases are shared with TRBD2. Per the germline V gene, CDR1 is SGHTA and CDR2 is FQGNSA. The CDR3 contains 18 residues. V lost 0 bases and J lost 3; bases outside the gene matches: 9. The CDR3 DNA follows: TGTGCCAGCAGCTTAGCCCAGCGGGGGGGCCTTAAGACAGATACGCAGTATTTT. This sequence encodes CASSLAQRGGLKTDTQYF.

This clonotype was observed at least ten times. As an off-target read in a library built for alpha chains, this beta chain has a frequency of little significance. V gene TRBV5-1 combines with J gene TRBJ1-2; no clear D. Deletions cut 1 base from V and 4 bases from J, with 14 bases between. The CDR3 consists of 15 residues. Germline CDR1 is SGHRS and CDR2 is YFSETQ. CDR3 nucleotide sequence: TGCGCCAGCAGCTTGTCGCGGCGGCTCGGCTATGGCTACACCTTC. Amino acids: CASSLSRRLGYGYTF.

This clonotype was observed at least ten times. This beta chain is a stray sequence in a library constructed for alpha chains; its clone size is not meaningful. This chain connects TRBV5-1 to TRBJ2-5; the D is unclear. Trimming shortened V by 3 bases and J by 2 bases, and 2 bases separated the two germline ends. The CDR3 is made up of 11 amino acids. Germline assignment: CDR1 SGHRS and CDR2 YFSETQ. The CDR3 nucleotides are TGCGCCAGCAGCTCTCAAGAGACCCAGTACTTC. Its protein product is CASSSQETQYF. Looking up the rest from reference TRBV5-1 and TRBJ2-5 gives the full variable domain: KAGVTQTPRYLIKTRGQQVTLSCSPISGHRSVSWYQQTPGQGLQFLFEYFSETQRNKGNFPGRFSGRQFSNSRSEMNVSTLELGDSALYLCASSSQETQYFGPGTRLLVL.

This clonotype was recorded at least ten times. This beta chain is a stray sequence in a library constructed for alpha chains; its clone size is not meaningful. The chain uses TRBV20-1 and TRBJ1-1, with a weak D call TRBD1 (5 bases). This CDR3 is 16 amino acids long. Germline-derived CDR1 and CDR2 are DFQATT and SNEGSKA (reference sequence). The ends were cut back, 3 bases at V and 2 bases at J, with 19 bases in the middle. For the CDR3, the DNA is TGCAGTGCTAGCCCGCCCCCCGGGGGGGGAAACACTGAAGCTTTCTTT. Encoded protein: CSASPPPGGGNTEAFF.

This clonotype was recorded at least ten times. For a library built for alpha chains, this beta chain is a stray read; little rests on its size. The CDR3 region has the DNA TGTGCCAGCAGTACGCAGGGGAAAGCAGATACGCAGTATTTT. Translating gives CASSTQGKADTQYF. The V call is TRBV7-2, the J call TRBJ2-3; D might be TRBD1 (6 bases). V was cut by 6 bases and J by 4 bases, with 14 bases left in between. Germline values: CDR1 SGHTA, CDR2 FQGNSA. CDR3 length: 14 residues.

In its sample, this clonotype ranks as medium-sized. The size of this beta chain means little, since it is a stray read in a library made for alpha chains. The rearrangement joins TRBV12-3 or TRBV12-4 to TRBJ2-7, with 10 bases lining up with TRBD2. The junction had 5 bases not matched to a gene; V was cut back by 6 bases and J by 3 bases. CDR3 length: 14 residues. This CDR3 reads CASRVAGGLYEQYF. The DNA for the CDR3 is TGTGCCAGCAGGGTAGCGGGGGGCCTCTACGAGCAGTACTTC.

This clonotype was found many times. Since it is a stray read in a library aimed at alpha chains, this beta chain has a size that is not meaningful. The J gene is TRBJ2-5, the V gene TRBV5-6; D not certain. With 4 bases removed from V and 5 bases from J, the gap between germline ends came to 21 bases. The CDR3 contains 16 residues. Germline V gene sequence: CDR1 SGHDT, CDR2 YYEEEE. DNA of the CDR3: TGTGCCAGCAGCCACCGACTCCGCAGGATGGAGGAGACCCAGTACTTC. The encoded protein is CASSHRLRRMEETQYF.

Remarks on this clonotype: This beta chain slipped into a library made for alpha chains as a stray read, so its size is not meaningful. This chain uses TRBV4-2 with TRBJ2-3, with D uncertain. Trimming pared 0 bases from V and 3 bases from J, leaving 10 bases between. Germline V gene lookup returns CDR1 LGHNA and CDR2 YNFKEQ. The CDR3 is 15 residues long. In nucleotides, the CDR3 is TGTGCCAGCAGCCAAGATCGTAAACTTACAGATACGCAGTATTTT. This encodes CASSQDRKLTDTQYF.

This clonotype was counted ten times or more. This beta chain was picked up by a library intended for alpha chains and is off target, so its count carries little meaning. The V and J genes are TRBV7-2 and TRBJ1-1, with D unresolved. Germline V CDR1 and CDR2: SGHTA, FQGNSA. With 4 bases removed from V and 2 bases from J, the gap between germline ends came to 8 bases. The CDR3 consists of 13 residues. The CDR3 is CASSSYINTEAFF. In DNA form, the CDR3 reads TGTGCCAGCAGCTCTTACATCAACACTGAAGCTTTCTTT.

This clonotype has a count of ten or more. Since it is a stray read in a library aimed at alpha chains, this beta chain has a size that is not meaningful. The chain is built from TRBV25-1 and TRBJ2-2; D tentatively fits TRBD1 or TRBD2 (5 bases each). Germline assignment: CDR1 MGHDK and CDR2 SYGVNS. The CDR3 totals 15 residues. V was shortened by 6 bases and J by 2 bases, with 13 bases between the two germline ends. The DNA for the CDR3 is TGTGCCAGCAGCGTCGCCGGGGCTAACACCGGGGAGCTGTTTTTT. It is translated as CASSVAGANTGELFF.

This clonotype is medium-sized (0.01 to 0.1%) by share. This beta chain is an unintended read in a library built for alpha chains; its size means little. The chain uses TRBV29-1 and TRBJ2-1; D remains unclear. There are 12 residues in the CDR3. CDR1 and CDR2 (germline): SQVTM, ANQGSEA. V was trimmed by 6 bases and J by 10 bases, leaving 16 bases between them. This chain's CDR3 is CSVNAGPREQFF. The DNA for the CDR3 is TGCAGCGTAAACGCTGGACCGAGGGAGCAGTTCTTC.

Ten or more counts support this clonotype. This beta chain is an unintended read in a library built for alpha chains; its size means little. The rearrangement links TRBV19 to TRBJ2-2; TRBD1 matches 9 bases. There are 14 residues in the CDR3. Germline V gene sequence: CDR1 LNHDA, CDR2 SQIVND (reference sequence). V trimming: 8 bases; J trimming: 5 bases; junction bases outside the gene matches: 6. The CDR3, as DNA: TGTGCCAGTCAGGGGACAGGGAGGACCGGGGAGCTGTTTTTT. Translation gives CASQGTGRTGELFF.

This clonotype showed up many times. For a library built for alpha chains, this beta chain is a stray read; little rests on its size. The chain recombines TRBV20-1 with TRBJ2-2, with D maybe TRBD1 (5 bases). This CDR3 is built from 15 residues. Germline V gene lookup returns CDR1 DFQATT and CDR2 SNEGSKA (reference sequence). V was cut by 6 bases and J by 5 bases, with 19 bases left in between. The CDR3 DNA reads TGCAGTGCCTTTCGGACGGCAGGGCTTACCGGGGAGCTGTTTTTT. This codes for CSAFRTAGLTGELFF.